This T cell receptor beta chain was sequenced in a study of CD8 T cells in Susac syndrome. It was with random hexamers that roughly 0.5 to 1 ug RNA was reverse transcribed. It was immunoSEQ multiplex PCR that amplified TCR beta CDR3 across 54 Vbeta and 13 Jbeta. MiXCR, applied by TCRdb to the immunoSEQ multiplex PCR reads, yields one record per CDR3 protein. This sample has about 300,000 distinct CDR3 sequences, with roughly 85% found just once. V was shortened by 6 bases and J by 2 bases, with 3 bases between the two germline ends. CDR3 length equals 11 residues. This clonotype showed up just once. This clonotype originated in a human donor with multiple sclerosis. Material: CD8+ T cells from PBMCs. V is TRBV12-3 or TRBV12-4 and J is TRBJ2-3; no clear D. The CDR3: CASRFTDTQYF. As DNA, the CDR3 is TGTGCCAGCAGGTTCACAGATACGCAGTATTTT.